What follows describes a single T cell receptor (beta chain). The antigen is undetermined. Compared with germline, one end of the junction differs, possibly owing to a read error. This sample is drawn from a study of OX40 agonist ivuxolimab in advanced cancers. Study-level results: CD8+ T cells were the subset that, on average, had more expanded clones than CD4+. Partly responding patients at 0.1-3.0 mg/kg showed some of the smallest clonal expansion.

Germline-derived CDR1 and CDR2 are MDHEN and SYDVKM. This CDR3 contains 10 residues. TCRdb keeps only in-frame clones here, not all; method: immunoSEQ multiplex PCR. This table holds over 85,000 clones, 91% found once. This clonotype was sampled from an adult with an advanced solid tumor such as melanoma, head and neck, liver or kidney cancer. The chain recombines TRBV28 with TRBJ2-7; 7 bases are a match to TRBD2. The starting material was CD4+ or CD8+ T cells sorted from blood, obtained in a trial of the OX40 agonist ivuxolimab. Here the CDR3 DNA reads TGTGCCAGCAGCGGCGCGGGGGAATTCTTC. Translation: CASSGAGEFF.